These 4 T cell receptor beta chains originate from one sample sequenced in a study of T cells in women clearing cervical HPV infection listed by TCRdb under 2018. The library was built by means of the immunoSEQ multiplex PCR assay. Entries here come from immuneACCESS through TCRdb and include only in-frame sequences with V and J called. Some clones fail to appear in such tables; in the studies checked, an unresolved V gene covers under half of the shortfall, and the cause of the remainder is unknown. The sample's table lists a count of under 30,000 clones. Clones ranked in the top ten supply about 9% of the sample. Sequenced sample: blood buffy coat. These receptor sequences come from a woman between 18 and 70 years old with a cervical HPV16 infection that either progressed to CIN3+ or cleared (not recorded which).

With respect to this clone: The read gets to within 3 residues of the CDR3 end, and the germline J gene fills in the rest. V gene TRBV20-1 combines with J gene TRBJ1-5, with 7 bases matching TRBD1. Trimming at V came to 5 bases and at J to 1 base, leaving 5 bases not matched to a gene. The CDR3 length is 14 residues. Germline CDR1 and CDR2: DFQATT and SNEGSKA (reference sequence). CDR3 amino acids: CSASTGISNQPQHF. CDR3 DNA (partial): TGCAGTGCTTCGACAGGGATAAGCAATCAGCCC.

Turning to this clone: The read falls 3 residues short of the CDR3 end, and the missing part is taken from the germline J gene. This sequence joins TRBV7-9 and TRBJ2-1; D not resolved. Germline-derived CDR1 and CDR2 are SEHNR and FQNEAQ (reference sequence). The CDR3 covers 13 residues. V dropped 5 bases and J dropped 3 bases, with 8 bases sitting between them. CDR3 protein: CASSPRGYNEQFF. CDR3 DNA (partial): TGTGCCAGCAGCCCCCGCGGCTACAATGAG.

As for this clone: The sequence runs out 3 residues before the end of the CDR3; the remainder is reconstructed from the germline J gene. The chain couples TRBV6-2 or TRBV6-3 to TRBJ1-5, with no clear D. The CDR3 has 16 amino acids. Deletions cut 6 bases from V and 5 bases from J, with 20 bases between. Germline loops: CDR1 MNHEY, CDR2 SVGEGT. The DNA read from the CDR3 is TGTGCCAGCAGGCCATACTATGATGCCGGTCATCAGCCC. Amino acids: CASRPYYDAGHQP. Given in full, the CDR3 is CASRPYYDAGHQPQHF.

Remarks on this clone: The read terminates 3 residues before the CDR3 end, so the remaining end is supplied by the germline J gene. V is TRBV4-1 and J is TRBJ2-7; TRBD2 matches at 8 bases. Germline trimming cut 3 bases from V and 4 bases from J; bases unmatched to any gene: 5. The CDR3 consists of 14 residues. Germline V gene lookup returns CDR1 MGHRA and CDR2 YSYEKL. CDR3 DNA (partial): TGCGCCAGCAGCCAGGTCGGGACTAGATACGAG. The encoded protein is CASSQVGTRYE. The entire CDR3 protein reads CASSQVGTRYEQYF.